This is a list of T cell receptor beta chains from one sample in a study of PD-1 blockade in classical Hodgkin lymphoma. Clones were read by immunoSEQ multiplex PCR, and TCRdb kept only the in-frame ones, dropping some. There are more than 10,000 clones in the sample; 80% occur only once, and roughly 25% lies in the top ten. The input for sequencing was peripheral blood mononuclear cells (PBMCs), taken at baseline. These TCRs come from a human donor with classical Hodgkin lymphoma. The CDR3 runs from the conserved cysteine through the conserved F or W. D genes are given only for firm matches. Clone size is given for some rows only: seen once, a few or many times, or a class if the clone is expanded.

-	TRBJ1-5	TRBV28	-	CASRPGGSNQPQHF	TGTGCCAGCAGGCCGGGGGGTAGCAATCAGCCCCAGCATTTT
TRBD2	TRBJ2-7	TRBV19	-	CASSLLASHEQYF	TGTGCCAGTAGCCTACTAGCGTCCCACGAGCAGTACTTC
TRBD1	TRBJ2-7	TRBV27	-	CASTRRGGQGIYEQYF	TGTGCCAGCACCAGAAGGGGGGGACAGGGGATATACGAGCAGTACTTC
TRBD2	TRBJ2-3	TRBV27	-	CASRTSGLTDTQYF	TGTGCCAGCAGGACTAGCGGCCTCACAGATACGCAGTATTTT
TRBD1	TRBJ2-7	TRBV7-9	-	CASTTRDRDYEQYF	TGTGCCAGCACCACCCGGGACAGGGACTACGAGCAGTACTTC
-	TRBJ2-1	TRBV21-1	-	CASSKAPDREGEQFF	TGTGCCAGCAGCAAAGCTCCGGACAGGGAGGGTGAGCAGTTCTTC
-	TRBJ1-2	TRBV10-3	few	CAISQNGEGYTF	TGTGCCATCAGCCAGAATGGGGAAGGCTACACCTTC
TRBD2	TRBJ2-3	TRBV18	few	CASSRIIGLAGHTQYF	TGTGCCAGCTCACGAATCATAGGACTAGCGGGACATACGCAGTATTTT
-	TRBJ2-2	TRBV27	-	CASSFSRVLATGELFF	TGTGCCAGCAGTTTTAGCAGGGTGTTAGCCACCGGGGAGCTGTTTTTT
TRBD1	TRBJ1-2	TRBV28	-	CASIPQTVGGGGGYTF	TGTGCCAGCATCCCCCAGACGGTAGGGGGCGGTGGTGGCTACACCTTC
-	TRBJ1-3	TRBV6-5	-	CASSYVHGGGNTIYF	TGTGCCAGCAGTTACGTCCACGGGGGGGGAAACACCATATATTTT
-	TRBJ2-1	TRBV5-6	once	CASSLLPLSSYNEQFF	TGTGCCAGCAGCTTACTGCCCCTCAGCTCCTACAATGAGCAGTTCTTC
TRBD1	TRBJ2-1	TRBV5-1	medium-sized	CASTLTGADEQFF	TGCGCCAGCACCCTCACAGGGGCGGATGAGCAGTTCTTC
-	TRBJ2-1	TRBV9	-	CASSVEGTFYNEQFF	TGTGCCAGCAGCGTAGAAGGGACGTTCTACAATGAGCAGTTCTTC
TRBD1	TRBJ1-1	TRBV18	-	CASSPDRGTEAFF	TGTGCCAGCTCACCGGACAGGGGCACTGAAGCTTTCTTT
TRBD2	TRBJ2-7	TRBV7-9	-	CASSFELAGANEQYF	TGTGCCAGCAGCTTTGAGCTAGCGGGAGCCAACGAGCAGTACTTC
TRBD1	TRBJ2-7	TRBV7-6	-	CASSFGTGLTYEQYF	TGTGCCAGCAGCTTCGGGACAGGGTTGACCTACGAGCAGTACTTC
TRBD2	TRBJ2-7	TRBV5-1	once	CASSSPGLAFLEQYF	TGCGCCAGCAGCTCTCCGGGACTAGCTTTTCTCGAGCAGTACTTC
-	TRBJ2-7	TRBV18	-	CASSATASYEQYF	TGTGCCAGCTCAGCGACGGCCTCCTACGAGCAGTACTTC
-	TRBJ1-1	TRBV5-1	few	CASSLEVNTEAFF	TGCGCCAGCAGCTTAGAGGTTAACACTGAAGCTTTCTTT
-	TRBJ1-3	TRBV10-2	few	CASSRGGELGGNTIYF	TGCGCCAGCAGCCGGGGGGGGGAGCTTGGTGGAAACACCATATATTTT
TRBD1	TRBJ1-4	TRBV18	-	CASSPLREAGGNEKLFF	TGTGCCAGCTCACCCCTCCGTGAGGCAGGGGGGAATGAAAAACTGTTTTTT
-	TRBJ1-1	TRBV18	-	CASSPQQGSSAFF	TGTGCCAGCTCACCACAGCAGGGCTCCTCAGCTTTCTTT
-	TRBJ2-4	TRBV6-1	-	CASSGGLGGSQYF	TGTGCCAGCAGTGGAGGATTAGGGGGGTCCCAGTACTTC
-	TRBJ2-5	TRBV10-3	few	CAISERETQYF	TGTGCCATCAGTGAAAGGGAGACCCAGTACTTC
-	TRBJ1-3	TRBV7-9	-	CATQPRISGNTIYF	TGTGCCACTCAGCCCCGCATCTCTGGAAACACCATATATTTT
TRBD2	TRBJ2-1	TRBV7-9	-	CASSLLAGYNEQFF	TGTGCCAGCAGCTTGCTAGCGGGTTACAATGAGCAGTTCTTC
-	TRBJ1-1	TRBV30	-	CAWSFDSLSTEAFF	TGTGCCTGGAGTTTCGACAGCCTGAGCACTGAAGCTTTCTTT
-	TRBJ2-7	TRBV28	-	CASTTGRTGVAGGPYEQYF	TGTGCCAGCACAACGGGAAGGACAGGGGTTGCGGGAGGGCCGTACGAGCAGTACTTC
-	TRBJ2-1	TRBV5-5	-	CASSPWDNSYNEQFF	TGTGCCAGCAGCCCCTGGGACAACTCCTACAATGAGCAGTTCTTC
TRBD2	TRBJ2-7	TRBV19	-	CASAAGGPAEQYF	TGTGCCAGCGCAGCGGGAGGGCCCGCCGAGCAGTACTTC
TRBD2	TRBJ2-5	TRBV18	-	CASTDGGKYQETQYF	TGTGCCAGCACAGACGGGGGGAAGTACCAAGAGACCCAGTACTTC
TRBD2	TRBJ2-4	TRBV5-6	once	CASSSSTSGRALAKNIQYF	TGTGCCAGCAGCTCGTCGACTAGCGGGAGGGCTCTGGCCAAAAACATTCAGTACTTC
-	TRBJ1-5	TRBV4-2	-	CASSQGRNNQPQHF	TGTGCCAGCAGCCAAGGCAGAAACAATCAGCCCCAGCATTTT
-	TRBJ1-1	TRBV9	-	CASSVGMNTEAFF	TGTGCCAGCAGCGTAGGGATGAACACTGAAGCTTTCTTT
-	TRBJ1-2	TRBV6-1	once	CASSEAWGPSLYGYTF	TGTGCCAGCAGTGAAGCTTGGGGACCCTCCCTCTATGGCTACACCTTC
TRBD1	TRBJ1-2	TRBV28	-	CASRQTGGLYGYTF	TGTGCCAGCAGGCAAACAGGGGGCCTCTATGGCTACACCTTC
-	TRBJ2-1	TRBV19	few	CASSPPGPGVLDEQFF	TGTGCCAGTAGTCCTCCTGGCCCCGGGGTTTTAGATGAGCAGTTCTTC
TRBD1	TRBJ1-4	TRBV28	few	CASSSDRGSEKLFF	TGTGCCAGCAGTTCGGACAGGGGAAGTGAAAAACTGTTTTTT
-	TRBJ2-2	TRBV15	-	CATSTPRRPGELFF	TGTGCCACCAGCACCCCGAGGCGACCCGGGGAGCTGTTTTTT
-	TRBJ2-7	TRBV19	-	CASRSTVSYEQYF	TGTGCCAGTAGATCGACAGTAAGTTACGAGCAGTACTTC
TRBD1	TRBJ2-3	TRBV2	-	CASSEEGQPPTDTQYF	TGTGCCAGCAGTGAAGAGGGACAGCCACCCACAGATACGCAGTATTTT
-	TRBJ2-5	TRBV5-1	-	CASRRGPGDGETQYF	TGCGCCAGCAGGAGGGGTCCGGGAGATGGGGAGACCCAGTACTTC
-	TRBJ2-5	TRBV19	once	CASSIGGVQETQYF	TGTGCCAGTAGTATCGGGGGCGTTCAAGAGACCCAGTACTTC
-	TRBJ2-5	TRBV30	-	CAWSVWVGGETQYF	TGTGCCTGGAGTGTATGGGTAGGGGGGGAGACCCAGTACTTC
-	TRBJ1-5	TRBV19	-	CASSIVQGLGNQPQHF	TGTGCCAGTAGTATCGTACAGGGACTTGGCAATCAGCCCCAGCATTTT
-	TRBJ2-3	TRBV27	-	CASSPRGTDTQYF	TGTGCCAGCAGTCCTAGAGGCACAGATACGCAGTATTTT
-	TRBJ2-1	TRBV18	-	CASSIRSGVVNEQFF	TGTGCCAGCTCAATCAGGTCGGGAGTAGTCAATGAGCAGTTCTTC
TRBD2	TRBJ2-1	TRBV9	-	CASSGPWTSYNHEQFF	TGTGCCAGCAGCGGACCCTGGACTAGCTATAACCATGAGCAGTTCTTC
-	TRBJ1-1	TRBV29-1	few	CSVVGGTEAFF	TGCAGCGTTGTCGGGGGCACTGAAGCTTTCTTT
-	TRBJ2-7	TRBV29-1	-	CSVVRDTDEQYF	TGCAGCGTTGTGCGGGACACCGACGAGCAGTACTTC
-	TRBJ1-4	TRBV19	-	CANGPQHREKLFF	TGTGCCAACGGTCCCCAACATCGGGAAAAACTGTTTTTT
-	TRBJ2-3	TRBV7-3	-	CASSSTGNTDTQYF	TGTGCCAGCAGCAGTACGGGGAACACAGATACGCAGTATTTT
-	TRBJ2-7	TRBV6-1	few	CASSDESDFAYEQYF	TGTGCCAGCAGTGACGAGTCGGACTTCGCCTACGAGCAGTACTTC
TRBD2	TRBJ2-1	TRBV5-1	-	CATSVTSGSNEQFF	TGCGCCACCTCCGTGACTAGCGGGTCCAATGAGCAGTTCTTC
TRBD1	TRBJ2-1	TRBV6-4	few	CASSLGTGSSYEQFF	TGTGCCAGCAGTCTTGGGACAGGGAGTTCGTATGAGCAGTTCTTC
-	TRBJ1-1	TRBV7-8	-	CASSLRPGQNTEAFF	TGTGCCAGCAGCCTCCGCCCGGGACAGAACACTGAAGCTTTCTTT